The clone carrying this T cell receptor (beta chain) occurred many times. CDR1 is SGHRS, CDR2 YFSETQ, per germline. V lost 4 bases, J lost 6 bases, and 7 bases stayed unmatched. The CDR3 has 15 residues. Time point reported: newly diagnosed GD, antithyroid drugs for less than 3 months. From RNA extracted from PBMCs, the TCR library was made. Building the TCR beta libraries relied on iRepertoire HTBI primers, and CDR3 regions underwent Arm-PCR. TCRdb reprocessed the multiplex PCR reads via MiXCR and lists one record per CDR3 protein. The table lists around 500,000 distinct CDR3 sequences, approximately 16% of them singletons. This sample is drawn from a study of regulatory T cells in long-lasting Graves disease. The data also belong to a second study, concerning T cells in Graves' hyperthyroidism and ophthalmopathy.

This material consisted of peripheral blood mononuclear cells (PBMCs), taken at new diagnosis, from a patient treated with antithyroid drugs. J is TRBJ2-2 and V is TRBV5-1; 9 positions match TRBD1. This sequence originates from a woman between 40 and 65 years old with Graves disease. The CDR3 loop is CASSQDRGWAGELFF. In nucleotides, the CDR3 is TGCGCCAGCAGCCAGGACAGGGGATGGGCCGGGGAGCTGTTTTTT.